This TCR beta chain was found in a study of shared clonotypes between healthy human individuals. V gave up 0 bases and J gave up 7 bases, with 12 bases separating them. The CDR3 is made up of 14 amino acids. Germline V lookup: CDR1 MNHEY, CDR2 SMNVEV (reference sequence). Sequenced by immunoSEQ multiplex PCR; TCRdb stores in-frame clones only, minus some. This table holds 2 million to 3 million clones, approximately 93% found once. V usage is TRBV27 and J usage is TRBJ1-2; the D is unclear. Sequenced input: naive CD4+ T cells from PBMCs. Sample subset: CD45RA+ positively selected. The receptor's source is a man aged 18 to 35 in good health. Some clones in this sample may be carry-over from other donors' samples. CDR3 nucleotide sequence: TGTGCCAGCAGTTTATCGAGGCCGGTGGGTGGCTACACCTTC. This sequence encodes CASSLSRPVGGYTF.